The clone carrying this TCR beta chain was counted a single time. This specimen belongs to a study of blood T cell repertoires in COVID-19. Study background: Specimens from acute and convalescent COVID-19 originated in the United States, Italy and Spain. Nucleic acid was either cDNA or gDNA, and it came from T cells, B-cell-depleted T cells, or PBMCs.

The CDR3 totals 14 residues. Losses at the gene ends were 6 bases for V and 4 bases for J; bases not matched to a gene: 5. Per germline, CDR1 MDHEN and CDR2 SYDVKM. Assay: immunoSEQ multiplex PCR; the TCRdb copy retains only in-frame clones and omits some. The data hold tens of thousands of clones, with about 90% observed a single time. The sequencing input was peripheral blood. This clonotype was obtained from a human donor in a cohort sampled during active COVID-19. V gene TRBV28 combines with J gene TRBJ1-5, with TRBD1 matching over 8 bases. DNA for the CDR3: TGTGCCAGCAGCCGGACAGGGTCTAATCAGCCCCAGCATTTT. The encoded protein is CASSRTGSNQPQHF.